This T cell receptor (beta chain) was found in a study of regulatory T cells in long-lasting Graves disease. Study conclusions and caveats: Among persistent patients, a larger number of public clonotypes were shared (around 2,700) than among newly diagnosed patients (about 970).

Relying on iRepertoire HTBI primers and Arm-PCR of CDR3 regions, the team built TCR beta libraries. TCRdb passed the multiplex PCR reads through MiXCR, listing each CDR3 protein once. Of approximately 490,000 distinct CDR3 sequences listed, around 15% are singletons. The CDR3 runs 15 residues. Germline values: CDR1 MNHEY, CDR2 SMNVEV (reference sequence). After removal of 5 bases from V and 4 bases from J, the junction contained 7 bases not matched to a gene. Time point of the sample: newly diagnosed GD, antithyroid drugs for less than 3 months. PBMC RNA served as the TCR library source. Each patient gave roughly 10 milliliters of EDTA-anticoagulated peripheral blood. In this sample, this clonotype turned up many times. Its matching antigen is unknown. A further study also used this sample, focusing on T cells in Graves' hyperthyroidism and ophthalmopathy. Per that study: The study used the HTBI primer set for a first-round RT-PCR of the TCR CDR3.

The receptor comes from a man aged 35 to 55 with Graves disease. The sample in question was peripheral blood mononuclear cells (PBMCs), obtained at new diagnosis, from a patient treated with antithyroid drugs. The V call is TRBV27, the J call TRBJ2-2; 7 bases match TRBD2. The CDR3 sequence: CASSVAGAGTGELFF. CDR3 nucleotide sequence: TGTGCCAGCAGTGTGGCGGGAGCGGGCACCGGGGAGCTGTTTTTT.